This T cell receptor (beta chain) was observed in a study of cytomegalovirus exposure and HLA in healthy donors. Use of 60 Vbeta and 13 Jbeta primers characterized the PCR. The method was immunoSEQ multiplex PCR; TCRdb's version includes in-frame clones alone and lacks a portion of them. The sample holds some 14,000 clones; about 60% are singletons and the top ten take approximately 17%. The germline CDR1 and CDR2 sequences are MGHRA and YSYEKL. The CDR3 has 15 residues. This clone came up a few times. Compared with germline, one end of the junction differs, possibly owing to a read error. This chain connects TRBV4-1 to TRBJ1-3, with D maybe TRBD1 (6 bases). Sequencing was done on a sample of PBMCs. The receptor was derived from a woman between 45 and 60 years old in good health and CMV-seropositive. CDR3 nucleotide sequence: TGTGCCAGCAGCCCACAGGGCTCTCCTGGAAACACCATATATTTT. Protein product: CASSPQGSPGNTIYF.